This T cell receptor beta chain is from a study of cytomegalovirus exposure and HLA in healthy donors. Study-wide results and limits: Later analysis identified several of the most significant clusters that appeared linked to common viral pathogens. Among the CMV-associated chains, a few were confirmed in vitro as specific for CMV antigens. The study flagged approximately 180 TCR beta chains as cytomegalovirus-associated. Some public TCRs appeared in many individuals, while most sequences were rare.

A remark on this clone: Its target is unknown.

Germline V gene sequence: CDR1 ENHRY, CDR2 SYGVKD. Trimming shortened V by 11 bases and J by 0 bases, and 13 bases separated the two germline ends. This CDR3 is 13 amino acids long. Vbeta (60) and Jbeta (13) primers were used in the PCR. Profiled with immunoSEQ multiplex PCR; TCRdb holds only in-frame clones, not every one. The sample includes about 170,000 clones, around two thirds of them seen just once. Sequencing was done on a sample of PBMCs. The clonotype was recovered from a man aged 40-55 years in good health and CMV-seronegative. The gene calls are TRBV10-3 and TRBJ1-1; no reliable D call. The CDR3 DNA reads TGTGCCGCGGGAAATGTATTGAACACTGAAGCTTTCTTT. Translating it yields CAAGNVLNTEAFF.